Shown below are 27 T cell receptor beta chains from a single sample sequenced in a study of T cell responses to AZD1222 COVID-19 vaccine. Produced via immunoSEQ multiplex PCR; TCRdb's table is partial and in-frame only. The sample consists of about 130,000 clones, roughly 89% of them appearing once. The material sequenced was peripheral blood, taken on day 0 of AZD1222 vaccination. The receptors originated from an adult in good health.

J is TRBJ2-1 and V is TRBV6-5; D uncertain. Germline assignment: CDR1 MNHEY and CDR2 SVGAGI. CDR3 size: 14 residues. Trimming left V 6 bases short and J 6 bases short, with 15 bases between. DNA of the CDR3: TGTGCCAGCAGACCGATCACCAGTGGCAATGAGCAGTTCTTC. Translating it yields CASRPITSGNEQFF.

This sequence joins TRBV4-3 and TRBJ1-2; D is possibly TRBD1 (5 bases). CDR3 length: 15 residues. The V end lost 0 bases, the J end lost 8 bases, and 16 bases lay between the germline ends. Germline CDR1 reads LGHNA; CDR2 reads YSLEER. The CDR3 DNA follows: TGCGCCAGCAGCCAAGAGGCAGGGCTCTCAGGCGGCTACACCTTC. Translated, it gives CASSQEAGLSGGYTF.

The chain uses TRBV23-1 and TRBJ1-1; no clear D. TRBV23-1 qualifies as an ORF whose function is uncertain. Trimming removed 0 bases at V and 6 bases at J, with 5 bases between. The CDR3 length is 12 residues. CDR3 sequence (DNA): TGCGCCAGCAGTCAATCTGCTGCTGAAGCTTTCTTT. Translation: CASSQSAAEAFF.

The chain couples TRBV20-1 to TRBJ2-1; tentatively, D is TRBD2 (5 bases). The CDR3 covers 14 residues. Germline values: CDR1 DFQATT, CDR2 SNEGSKA (reference sequence). V was cut by 3 bases and J by 1 base, with 10 bases left in between. The CDR3 protein is CSASARGSYNEQFF. CDR3 bases: TGCAGTGCTAGTGCACGGGGATCCTACAATGAGCAGTTCTTC.

The J gene is TRBJ2-2, the V gene TRBV11-3; 7 bases line up with TRBD2. Unmatched junction bases numbered 9, after V lost 7 bases and J lost 7 bases. The CDR3 runs to 14 residues. Germline V lookup: CDR1 SGHNT, CDR2 YENEEA. CDR3 coding DNA: TGTGCCAGCACCCAGCGGGGAAGGGGCGGGGAGCTGTTTTTT. Protein: CASTQRGRGGELFF.

V and J are TRBV12-3 or TRBV12-4 and TRBJ1-1; possible D gene TRBD1, 5 bases. CDR3 length: 13 amino acids. Deletions cut 3 bases from V and 7 bases from J, with 12 bases between. The CDR3 loop is CASSLRGWGEAFF. As DNA, the CDR3 is TGTGCCAGCAGTTTGCGGGGGTGGGGTGAAGCTTTCTTT.

The chain has TRBV7-3 and TRBJ1-4; D is ambiguous. The CDR3 runs 13 residues. Per the germline V gene, CDR1 is SGHTA and CDR2 is FQGTGA. V lost 8 bases and J 8 bases, leaving 15 bases between the germline ends. DNA of the CDR3: TGTGCCAGCTCCAGGTCCGATGGGGAAAAACTGTTTTTT. Translation gives CASSRSDGEKLFF.

The chain carries TRBV11-2 and TRBJ2-7, with TRBD1 matching 8 bases. The V segment lost 0 bases and the J segment 2 bases; nucleotides outside the gene matches: 9. The CDR3 runs 17 residues. CDR1 and CDR2 (germline): SGHAT, FQNNGV. CDR3 sequence: CASSLDSWTGTPYEQYF. CDR3 sequence (DNA): TGTGCCAGCAGCTTAGATTCTTGGACAGGGACACCCTACGAGCAGTACTTC.

The genes are TRBV4-1 and TRBJ1-1; unclear D gene. Deletions cut 1 base from V and 6 bases from J, with 3 bases between. Germline loops: CDR1 MGHRA, CDR2 YSYEKL. This CDR3 is 11 amino acids long. In DNA, the CDR3 is TGCGCCAGCAGCCAAGGCGCTGAAGCTTTCTTT. Protein product: CASSQGAEAFF.

The chain is built from TRBV5-1 and TRBJ2-1, with unresolved D. The ends were cut back, 7 bases at V and 2 bases at J, with 16 bases in the middle. CDR3 length: 15 residues. Germline CDR1 and CDR2: SGHRS and YFSETQ. The CDR3 coding sequence is TGCGCCAGCCGCCTCTCGATGTCAACCTACAATGAGCAGTTCTTC. Encoded protein: CASRLSMSTYNEQFF.

Here the CDR3 DNA reads TGCAGCGTTGAAGGCCCTAACTATGGCTACACCTTC. It translates to CSVEGPNYGYTF. V is TRBV29-1 and J is TRBJ1-2; no firm D call. The CDR3 is 12 residues long. Trimming took 1 base from V and 0 from J, leaving 3 bases between them. Germline assignment: CDR1 SQVTM and CDR2 ANQGSEA.

The chain recombines TRBV11-2 with TRBJ2-3; D unclear. Trimming took 4 bases from V and 5 from J, leaving 7 bases between them. CDR1 and CDR2 (germline): SGHAT, FQNNGV. This CDR3 contains 12 residues. This chain's CDR3 is CASSYLEDTQYF. CDR3 coding DNA: TGTGCCAGCAGCTATTTGGAAGATACGCAGTATTTT.

A few counts support this clone. V gene TRBV12-3 or TRBV12-4 combines with J gene TRBJ2-7; D perhaps matches TRBD1 (5 bases). The ends were cut back, 6 bases at V and 7 bases at J, with 16 bases in the middle. CDR3 length equals 13 residues. CDR3 nucleotides: TGTGCCAGCAGCCTCCTCGACAGCCAGGAGCAGTACTTC. Translated, it gives CASSLLDSQEQYF.

The rearrangement uses TRBV9 and TRBJ1-1; 7 bases match TRBD1. Germline V gene data show CDR1 as SGDLS and CDR2 as YYNGEE. The CDR3 contains 13 residues. Germline trimming cut 2 bases from V and 5 bases from J; bases unmatched to any gene: 3. CDR3 residues: CASSVSRGTEAFF. The DNA for the CDR3 is TGTGCCAGCAGCGTCAGCAGGGGGACTGAAGCTTTCTTT.

This chain links TRBV27 with TRBJ1-2, with a weak D call TRBD1 (6 bases). This CDR3 contains 16 residues. V gave up 0 bases and J gave up 4 bases, with 15 bases separating them. Germline V gene data show CDR1 as MNHEY and CDR2 as SMNVEV (reference sequence). The CDR3 spells CASSLSGGSLSYGYTF. In DNA, the CDR3 is TGTGCCAGCAGTTTATCCGGGGGCAGCCTCTCCTATGGCTACACCTTC.

The chain uses TRBV5-6 and TRBJ1-2; no firm D call. The CDR3 is 13 amino acids. V shed 0 bases and J shed 7 bases, with 10 bases lying between them. CDR1 is SGHDT, CDR2 YYEEEE, per germline. The CDR3 region is CASSLEREGGYTF. DNA of the CDR3: TGTGCCAGCAGCTTGGAGAGGGAGGGTGGCTACACCTTC.

The rearrangement uses TRBV27 and TRBJ2-2; 10 bases line up with TRBD1. J gave up 4 bases and V 6 bases, and 2 bases lay outside the gene matches. The CDR3 contains 14 residues. CDR1 and CDR2 (germline): MNHEY, SMNVEV (reference sequence). This chain's CDR3 is CASRWTGGTGELFF. For the CDR3, the DNA is TGTGCCAGCAGATGGACAGGGGGCACCGGGGAGCTGTTTTTT.

The V call is TRBV7-2, the J call TRBJ1-1; 7 bases line up with TRBD1. CDR1 and CDR2 (germline): SGHTA, FQGNSA. This CDR3 is built from 14 residues. V trimming: 2 bases; J trimming: 3 bases; junction bases outside the gene matches: 3. This chain's CDR3 is CASSLRQGYTEAFF. The CDR3 nucleotides read TGTGCCAGCAGCTTACGACAGGGCTACACTGAAGCTTTCTTT.

The chain recombines TRBV29-1 with TRBJ2-1; D is undetermined. V was cut by 1 base and J by 5 bases, with 12 bases left in between. The CDR3 has 14 amino acids. Germline V CDR1 and CDR2: SQVTM, ANQGSEA. The CDR3 spells CSVEVRTQNNEQFF. In DNA, the CDR3 is TGCAGCGTTGAAGTTCGGACGCAGAACAATGAGCAGTTCTTC.

The CDR3 protein is CSVDGLASYNEQFF. The CDR3, as DNA: TGCAGCGTTGATGGCCTAGCCTCCTACAATGAGCAGTTCTTC. J is TRBJ2-1 and V is TRBV29-1, with TRBD2 as a possible D gene (5 bases). CDR1 is SQVTM, CDR2 ANQGSEA, per germline. The CDR3 runs 14 residues. The ends were cut back, 3 bases at V and 0 bases at J, with 9 bases in the middle.

V usage is TRBV11-2 and J usage is TRBJ1-2, with D unresolved. CDR3 length: 15 amino acids. Trimming took 8 bases from V and 4 from J, leaving 20 bases between them. From germline, CDR1 is SGHAT and CDR2 FQNNGV. The CDR3 reads CASGLGGKEGYGYTF. The CDR3 DNA reads as TGTGCCAGCGGCCTGGGAGGGAAAGAAGGCTATGGCTACACCTTC.

The CDR3, as DNA: TGTGCCAGTAGTACCCCAGGGACCTCTGGAAACACCATATATTTT. Its protein is CASSTPGTSGNTIYF. The J gene is TRBJ1-3, the V gene TRBV19, with D possibly being TRBD1 (5 bases). This CDR3 has 15 residues. Looked up from germline, CDR1 is LNHDA and CDR2 is SQIVND (reference sequence). V lost 4 bases to trimming and J lost 0 bases, with 10 bases between them. Full variable domain (missing parts from reference TRBV19 and TRBJ1-3): DGGITQSPKYLFRKEGQNVTLSCEQNLNHDAMYWYRQDPGQGLRLIYYSQIVNDFQKGDIAEGYSVSREKKESFPLTVTSAQKNPTAFYLCASSTPGTSGNTIYFGEGSWLTVV.

The chain carries TRBV6-6 and TRBJ2-7; D remains unclear. With 2 bases removed from V and 7 bases from J, the gap between germline ends came to 18 bases. The germline V gene encodes CDR1 MNHNY and CDR2 SVGAGI (reference sequence). CDR3 length equals 15 residues. CDR3 sequence: CASSYPQGALMEQYF. The CDR3 nucleotides are TGTGCCAGCAGTTACCCCCAAGGAGCTCTAATGGAGCAGTACTTC.

The CDR3 DNA follows: TGTGCCAGCAGCCCAGGGGGGGCCCGTCCATACGATGAGCAGTTCTTC. Amino acids: CASSPGGARPYDEQFF. The chain links TRBV14 to TRBJ2-1; D is possibly TRBD1 or TRBD2 (7 bases each). Germline lookup yields CDR1 SGHDN and CDR2 FVKESK. The ends were cut back, 4 bases at V and 8 bases at J, with 21 bases in the middle. This CDR3 comprises 16 residues.

V and J are TRBV5-4 and TRBJ2-1, with 10 bases lining up with TRBD2. J lost 2 bases, V lost 2 bases, and 1 base had no gene match. Germline V CDR1 and CDR2: SGHNT, YYREEE (reference sequence). The CDR3 runs to 15 residues. CDR3 loop: CASSLAGGTYNEQFF. DNA of the CDR3: TGTGCCAGCAGCTTAGCGGGGGGGACCTACAATGAGCAGTTCTTC.

The chain uses TRBV6-1 and TRBJ1-5; unclear D gene. The CDR3 extends over 13 amino acids. The germline CDR1 and CDR2 sequences are MNHNS and SASEGT. The V end lost 1 base, the J end lost 11 bases, and 12 bases lay between the germline ends. The CDR3 is CASSEGDRLSQHF. The CDR3 DNA is TGTGCCAGCAGTGAAGGGGATCGGTTGTCCCAGCATTTT.

The rearrangement uses TRBV9 and TRBJ1-1, with D unresolved. The CDR3 loop spans 14 amino acids. The V gene's germline CDR1 is SGDLS and CDR2 YYNGEE. V lost 4 bases to trimming and J lost 0 bases, with 10 bases between them. CDR3 nucleotides: TGTGCCAGCAGCCCACCTGGATTGAACACTGAAGCTTTCTTT. Amino acid sequence: CASSPPGLNTEAFF.